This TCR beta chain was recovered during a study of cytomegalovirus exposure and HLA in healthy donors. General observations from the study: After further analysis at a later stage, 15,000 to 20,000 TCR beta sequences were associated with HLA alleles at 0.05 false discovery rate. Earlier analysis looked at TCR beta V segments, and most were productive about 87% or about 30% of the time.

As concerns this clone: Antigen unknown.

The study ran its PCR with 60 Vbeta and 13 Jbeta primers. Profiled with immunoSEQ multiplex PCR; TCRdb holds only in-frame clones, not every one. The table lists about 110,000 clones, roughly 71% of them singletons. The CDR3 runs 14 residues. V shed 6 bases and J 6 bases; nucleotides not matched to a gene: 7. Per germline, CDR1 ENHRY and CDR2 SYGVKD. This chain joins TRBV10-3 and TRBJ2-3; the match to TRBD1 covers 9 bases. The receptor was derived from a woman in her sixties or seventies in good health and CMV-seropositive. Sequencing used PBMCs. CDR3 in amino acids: CAISGPGTGDTQYF. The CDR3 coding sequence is TGTGCCATCAGCGGCCCGGGGACAGGGGATACGCAGTATTTT.